This T cell receptor (beta chain) was observed in a study of prognosis after radiotherapy for stage I lung cancer. Other malignancies, prior chemotherapy and prior radiotherapy were absent in all patients, each of whom was node-negative on CT and PET/CT. The study amplified the TCR beta CDR3 region from genomic DNA. This amplification was carried out by two rounds of multiplex PCR. During first-round PCR, primers specific to each TRBV and TRBJ gene were used. MiXCR was run by TCRdb on the multiplex PCR reads, yielding one entry per CDR3 protein. Found here are 30,000 to 40,000 distinct CDR3 sequences, around 30% of them singletons; the top ten hold less than 30%. This clonotype was seen ten or more times. The CDR3 contains 12 residues. Per the germline V gene, CDR1 is SGHTA and CDR2 is FQGNSA. V lost 1 base, J lost 4 bases, and 5 bases lay in between.

The origin of this receptor is a donor aged 50 or older with non-small cell lung cancer. This chain connects TRBV7-2 to TRBJ2-7; D is unresolved. This specimen was PBMCs, taken before or after stereotactic body radiation therapy (not recorded which). In DNA form, the CDR3 reads TGTGCCAGCAGCTTAGGGCAGTACGAGCAGTACTTC. It encodes CASSLGQYEQYF.